This T cell receptor beta chain was observed in a study of Ad26.COV2.S vaccination and SARS-CoV-2 variants. Study at large: Once or twice, 56 days apart, Ad26.COV2.S was delivered intramuscularly. Points from the study as a whole: Vaccinees and placebo recipients showed similar non-spike TCR breadth.

Treatment here: some 19 received Ad26.COV2.S at low or high dose, single or two shots; roughly five received placebo; per-sample allocation not given. Sampling occurred on day 63 after the first vaccine or placebo injection. The study used a vaccine consisting of an Ad26 vector that expressed Wuhan-strain SARS-CoV-2 spike. Germline assignment: CDR1 KGHSH and CDR2 LQKENI. Between the trimmed V and J ends, which lost 5 bases and 5 bases, there was a span of 9 bases. The CDR3 extends over 12 amino acids. The assay was immunoSEQ multiplex PCR, and TCRdb's table has in-frame clones only and misses some. This sample yields 450,000 to 550,000 clones, of which roughly nine tenths are seen a single time; approximately 2.5% belongs to the top ten. This clone was observed a single time. Antigen specificity is unknown.

The sequence derives from a person aged 18-65 years who received the Ad26.COV2.S COVID-19 vaccine or a placebo. Sequences were derived from peripheral blood, sampled in a trial of Ad26.COV2.S vaccine versus placebo. The gene calls are TRBV18 and TRBJ1-2, with TRBD1 as a possible D gene (5 bases). The CDR3 coding sequence is TGTGCCAGCTCAACGACAGCTTATGGCTACACCTTC. The encoded protein is CASSTTAYGYTF.